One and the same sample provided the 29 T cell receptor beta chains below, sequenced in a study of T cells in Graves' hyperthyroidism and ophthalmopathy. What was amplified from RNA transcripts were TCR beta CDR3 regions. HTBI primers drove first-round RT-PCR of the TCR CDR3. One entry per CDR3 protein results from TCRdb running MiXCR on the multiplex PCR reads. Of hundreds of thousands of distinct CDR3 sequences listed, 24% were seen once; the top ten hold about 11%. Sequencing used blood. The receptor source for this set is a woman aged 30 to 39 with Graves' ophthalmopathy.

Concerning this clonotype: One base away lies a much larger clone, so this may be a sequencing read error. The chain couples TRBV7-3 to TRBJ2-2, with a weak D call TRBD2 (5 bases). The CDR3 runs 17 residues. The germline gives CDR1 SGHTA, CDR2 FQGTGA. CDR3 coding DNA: TGTGCCAGCAGCTTAATTCCATTTCAGGAAAACACCGGGGAGCTGTGTTTT. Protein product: CASSLIPFQENTGELCF.

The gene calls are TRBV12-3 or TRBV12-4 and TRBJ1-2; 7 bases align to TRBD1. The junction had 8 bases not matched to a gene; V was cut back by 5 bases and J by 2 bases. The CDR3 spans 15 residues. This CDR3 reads CASSPRTGTNYGYTF. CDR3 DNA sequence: TGTGCCAGCAGTCCTCGGACAGGAACGAACTATGGCTACACCTTC.

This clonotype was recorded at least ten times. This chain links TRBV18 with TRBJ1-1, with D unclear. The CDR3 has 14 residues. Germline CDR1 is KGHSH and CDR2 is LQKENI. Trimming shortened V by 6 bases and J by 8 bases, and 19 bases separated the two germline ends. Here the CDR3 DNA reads TGTGCCAGCTCCCCCAGCTCGGGCAACATGGAAGCTTTCTTT. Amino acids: CASSPSSGNMEAFF. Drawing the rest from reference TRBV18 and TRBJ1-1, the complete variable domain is NAGVMQNPRHLVRRRGQEARLRCSPMKGHSHVYWYRQLPEEGLKFMVYLQKENIIDESGMPKERFSAEFPKEGPSILRIQQVVRGDSAAYFCASSPSSGNMEAFFGQGTRLTVV.

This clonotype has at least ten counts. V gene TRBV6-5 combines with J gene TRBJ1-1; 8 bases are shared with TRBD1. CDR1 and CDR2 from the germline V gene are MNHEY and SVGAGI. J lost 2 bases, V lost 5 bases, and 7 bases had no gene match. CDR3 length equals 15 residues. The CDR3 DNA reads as TGTGCCAGCAGTAACACGGGACAGGCCAACACTGAAGCTTTCTTT. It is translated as CASSNTGQANTEAFF.

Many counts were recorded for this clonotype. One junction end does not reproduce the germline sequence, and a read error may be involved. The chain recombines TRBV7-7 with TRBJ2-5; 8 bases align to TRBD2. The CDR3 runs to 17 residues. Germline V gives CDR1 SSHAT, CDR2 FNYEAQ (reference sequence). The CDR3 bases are TGTGCTAGCAGCTTAAGGTTCGCTAGCGGGCCTCCAGAGACCCAGTACTTC. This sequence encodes CASSLRFASGPPETQYF.

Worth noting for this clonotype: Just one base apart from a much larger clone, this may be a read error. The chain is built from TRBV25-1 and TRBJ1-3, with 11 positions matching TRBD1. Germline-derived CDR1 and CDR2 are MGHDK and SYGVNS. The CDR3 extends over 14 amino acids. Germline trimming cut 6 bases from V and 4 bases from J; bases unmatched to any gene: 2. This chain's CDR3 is CASRDRGLGNTIYF. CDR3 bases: TGTGCCAGCAGGGACAGGGGGCTCGGAAACACCATATATTTT.

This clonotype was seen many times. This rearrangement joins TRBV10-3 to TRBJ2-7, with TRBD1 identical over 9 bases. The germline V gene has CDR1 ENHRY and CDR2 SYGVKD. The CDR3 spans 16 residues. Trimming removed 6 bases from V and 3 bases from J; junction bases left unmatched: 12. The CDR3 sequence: CAIRERPGQGNYEQYF. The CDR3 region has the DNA TGTGCCATCAGGGAGCGACCGGGACAGGGAAACTACGAGCAGTACTTC.

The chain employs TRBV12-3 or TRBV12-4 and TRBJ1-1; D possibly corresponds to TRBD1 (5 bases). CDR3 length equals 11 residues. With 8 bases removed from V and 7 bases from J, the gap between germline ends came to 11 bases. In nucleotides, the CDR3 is TGTGCCAGCCGACGGGGGGATGAAGCTTTCTTT. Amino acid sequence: CASRRGDEAFF.

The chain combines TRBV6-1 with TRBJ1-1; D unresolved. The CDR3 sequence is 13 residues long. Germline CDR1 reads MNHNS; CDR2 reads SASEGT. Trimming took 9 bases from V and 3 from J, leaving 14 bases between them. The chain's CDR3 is CASYLGRYTEAFF. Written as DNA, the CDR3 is TGTGCCAGTTATCTAGGGAGGTACACTGAAGCTTTCTTT.

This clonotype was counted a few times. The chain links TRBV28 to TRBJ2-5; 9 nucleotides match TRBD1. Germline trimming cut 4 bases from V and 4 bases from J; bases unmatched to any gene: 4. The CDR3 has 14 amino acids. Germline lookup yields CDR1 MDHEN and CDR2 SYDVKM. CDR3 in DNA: TGTGCCAGCAGTTCCGGACAGGGGCGAGAGACCCAGTACTTC. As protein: CASSSGQGRETQYF.

Here the CDR3 DNA reads TGCGCCAGCAGCCAGACGACAGGGGTCGGCTACACCTTC. Protein sequence: CASSQTTGVGYTF. The V call is TRBV4-1, the J call TRBJ1-2, with 8 bases that match TRBD1. Germline V gene data show CDR1 as MGHRA and CDR2 as YSYEKL. After removal of 3 bases from V and 8 bases from J, the junction contained 5 bases not matched to a gene. This CDR3 has 13 residues.

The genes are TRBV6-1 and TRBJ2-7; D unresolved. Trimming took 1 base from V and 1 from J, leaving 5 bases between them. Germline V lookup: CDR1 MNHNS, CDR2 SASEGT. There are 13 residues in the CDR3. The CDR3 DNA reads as TGTGCCAGCAGTGAAGGACGGTCCTACGAGCAGTACTTC. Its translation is CASSEGRSYEQYF.

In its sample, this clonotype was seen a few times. Here the CDR3 reads CASSEKRNEQYF. CDR3 in DNA: TGTGCCAGCAGTGAAAAGCGGAACGAGCAGTACTTC. The chain has TRBV6-1 and TRBJ2-7; perhaps TRBD2 as D (5 bases). The CDR3 covers 12 residues. V lost 2 bases to trimming and J lost 5 bases, with 7 bases between them. Germline V lookup: CDR1 MNHNS, CDR2 SASEGT.

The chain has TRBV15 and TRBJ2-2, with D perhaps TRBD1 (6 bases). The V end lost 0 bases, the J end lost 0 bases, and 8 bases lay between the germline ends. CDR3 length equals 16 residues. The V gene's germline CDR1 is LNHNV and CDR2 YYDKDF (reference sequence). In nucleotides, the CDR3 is TGTGCCACCAGCAGAGAGGGGGCTTCGAACACCGGGGAGCTGTTTTTT. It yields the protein CATSREGASNTGELFF.

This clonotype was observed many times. In DNA form, the CDR3 reads TGCAGTGCTAGTGATAGCATCGGAGAGACCCAGTACTTC. This encodes CSASDSIGETQYF. The chain has TRBV20-1 and TRBJ2-5; D call uncertain. V shed 3 bases and J shed 4 bases, with 12 bases lying between them. The germline V gene has CDR1 DFQATT and CDR2 SNEGSKA (reference sequence). The CDR3 consists of 13 residues.

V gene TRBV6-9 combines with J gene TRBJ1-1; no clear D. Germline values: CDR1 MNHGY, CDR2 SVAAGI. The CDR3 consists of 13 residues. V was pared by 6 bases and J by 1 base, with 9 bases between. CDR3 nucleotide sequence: TGTGCCAGCAGAAGACGGACGAACACTGAAGCTTTCTTT. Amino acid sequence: CASRRRTNTEAFF.

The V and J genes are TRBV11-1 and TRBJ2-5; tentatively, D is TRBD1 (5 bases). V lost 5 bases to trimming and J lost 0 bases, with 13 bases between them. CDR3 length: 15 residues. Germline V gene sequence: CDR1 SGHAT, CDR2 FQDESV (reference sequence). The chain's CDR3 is CASSSTGRHQETQYF. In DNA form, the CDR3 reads TGTGCCAGCAGCAGTACAGGACGACACCAAGAGACCCAGTACTTC.

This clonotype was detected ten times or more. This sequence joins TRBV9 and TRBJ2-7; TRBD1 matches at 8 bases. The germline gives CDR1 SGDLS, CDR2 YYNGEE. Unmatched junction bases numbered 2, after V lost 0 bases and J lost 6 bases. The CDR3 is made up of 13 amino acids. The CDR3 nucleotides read TGTGCCAGCAGCGTAGCTACAGGGGGCGAGCAGTACTTC. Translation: CASSVATGGEQYF.

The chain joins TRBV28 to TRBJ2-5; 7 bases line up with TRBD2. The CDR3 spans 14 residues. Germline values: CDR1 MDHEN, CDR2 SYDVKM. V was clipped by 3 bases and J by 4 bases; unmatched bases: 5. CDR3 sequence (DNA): TGTGCCAGCAGTTTTTCCGGACTAGTAGAGACCCAGTACTTC. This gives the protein CASSFSGLVETQYF.

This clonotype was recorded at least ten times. The CDR3 region is CASRAWDRGYEQYF. The DNA for the CDR3 is TGTGCCAGCAGGGCCTGGGACAGGGGTTACGAGCAGTACTTC. The J gene is TRBJ2-7, the V gene TRBV28; the match to TRBD1 covers 10 bases. CDR1 is MDHEN, CDR2 SYDVKM, per germline. The V segment lost 6 bases and the J segment 4 bases; nucleotides outside the gene matches: 6. The CDR3 runs to 14 residues.

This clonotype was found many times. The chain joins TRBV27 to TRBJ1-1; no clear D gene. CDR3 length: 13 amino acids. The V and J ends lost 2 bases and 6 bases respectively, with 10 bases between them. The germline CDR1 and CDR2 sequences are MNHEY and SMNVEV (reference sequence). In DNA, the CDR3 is TGTGCCAGCAGTTTAAGGGCGGTCGCTGAAGCTTTCTTT. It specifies CASSLRAVAEAFF.

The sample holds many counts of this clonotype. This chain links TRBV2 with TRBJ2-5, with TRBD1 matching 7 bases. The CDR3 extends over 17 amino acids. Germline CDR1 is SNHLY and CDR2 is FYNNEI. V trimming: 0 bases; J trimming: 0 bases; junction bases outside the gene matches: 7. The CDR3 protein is CASSEAKGAGHQETQYF. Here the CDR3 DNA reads TGTGCCAGCAGTGAAGCTAAGGGGGCGGGCCACCAAGAGACCCAGTACTTC.

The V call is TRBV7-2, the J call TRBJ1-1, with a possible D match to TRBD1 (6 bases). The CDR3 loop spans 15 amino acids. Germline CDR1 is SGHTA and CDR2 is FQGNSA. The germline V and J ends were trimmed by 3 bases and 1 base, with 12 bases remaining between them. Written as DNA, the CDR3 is TGTGCCAGCAGCTTTCAGGGACACCAGAACACTGAAGCTTTCTTT. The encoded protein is CASSFQGHQNTEAFF.

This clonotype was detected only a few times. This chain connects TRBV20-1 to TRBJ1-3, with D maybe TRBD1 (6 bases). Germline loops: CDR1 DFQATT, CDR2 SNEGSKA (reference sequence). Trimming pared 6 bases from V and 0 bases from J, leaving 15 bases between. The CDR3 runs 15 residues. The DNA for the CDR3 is TGCAGTGCGCCACGAACAGGGAGCTCTGGAAACACCATATATTTT. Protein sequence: CSAPRTGSSGNTIYF.

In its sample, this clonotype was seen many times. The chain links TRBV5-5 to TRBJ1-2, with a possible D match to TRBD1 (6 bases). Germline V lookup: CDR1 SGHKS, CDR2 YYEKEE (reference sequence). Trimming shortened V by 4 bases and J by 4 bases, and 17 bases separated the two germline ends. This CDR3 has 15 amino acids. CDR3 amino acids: CASSGGGNVAYGYTF. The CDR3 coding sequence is TGTGCCAGCAGCGGGGGCGGGAACGTCGCCTATGGCTACACCTTC.

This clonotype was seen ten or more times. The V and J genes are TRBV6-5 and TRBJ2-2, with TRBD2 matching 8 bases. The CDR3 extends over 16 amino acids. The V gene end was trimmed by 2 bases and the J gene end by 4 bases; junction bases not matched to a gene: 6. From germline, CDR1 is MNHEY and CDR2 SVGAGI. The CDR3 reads CASSYPGGFLTGELFF. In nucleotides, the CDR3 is TGTGCCAGCAGTTACCCGGGGGGGTTCCTCACCGGGGAGCTGTTTTTT.

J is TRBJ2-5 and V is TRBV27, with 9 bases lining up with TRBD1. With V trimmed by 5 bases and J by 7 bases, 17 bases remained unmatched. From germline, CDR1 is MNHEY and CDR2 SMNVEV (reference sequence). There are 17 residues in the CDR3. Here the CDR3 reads CASSPIYDRGSDGTQYF. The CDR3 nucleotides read TGTGCCAGCAGTCCTATATATGACAGGGGGTCGGACGGGACCCAGTACTTC.

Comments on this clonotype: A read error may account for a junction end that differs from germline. CDR3 coding DNA: TGCGCCAGCAGCTCGGATACTAACCCAAACATTAAGTACTTC. Translated: CASSSDTNPNIKYF. This chain connects TRBV5-1 to TRBJ2-4; D unclear. CDR3 size: 14 residues. CDR1 SGHRS and CDR2 YFSETQ come from the germline V gene.

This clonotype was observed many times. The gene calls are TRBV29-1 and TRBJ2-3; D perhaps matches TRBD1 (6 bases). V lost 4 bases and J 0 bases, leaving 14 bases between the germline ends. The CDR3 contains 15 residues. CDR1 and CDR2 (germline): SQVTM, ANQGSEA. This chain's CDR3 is CSVAPQGSSTDTQYF. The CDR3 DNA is TGCAGCGTTGCCCCCCAGGGGTCCAGCACAGATACGCAGTATTTT.